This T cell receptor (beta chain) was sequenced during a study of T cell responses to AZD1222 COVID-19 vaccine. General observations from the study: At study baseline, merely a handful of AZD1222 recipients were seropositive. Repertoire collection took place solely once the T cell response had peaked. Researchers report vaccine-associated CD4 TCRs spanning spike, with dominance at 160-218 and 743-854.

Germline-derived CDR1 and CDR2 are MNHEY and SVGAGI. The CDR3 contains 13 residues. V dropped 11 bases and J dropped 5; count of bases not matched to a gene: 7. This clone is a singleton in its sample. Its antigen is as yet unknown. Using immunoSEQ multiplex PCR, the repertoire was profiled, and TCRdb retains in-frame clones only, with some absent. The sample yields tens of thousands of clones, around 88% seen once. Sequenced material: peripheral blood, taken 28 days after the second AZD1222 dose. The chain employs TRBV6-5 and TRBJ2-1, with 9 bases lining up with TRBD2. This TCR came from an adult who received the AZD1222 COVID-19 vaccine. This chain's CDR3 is CASARGGHNEQFF. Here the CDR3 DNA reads TGTGCCTCCGCGCGGGGGGGACACAATGAGCAGTTCTTC.